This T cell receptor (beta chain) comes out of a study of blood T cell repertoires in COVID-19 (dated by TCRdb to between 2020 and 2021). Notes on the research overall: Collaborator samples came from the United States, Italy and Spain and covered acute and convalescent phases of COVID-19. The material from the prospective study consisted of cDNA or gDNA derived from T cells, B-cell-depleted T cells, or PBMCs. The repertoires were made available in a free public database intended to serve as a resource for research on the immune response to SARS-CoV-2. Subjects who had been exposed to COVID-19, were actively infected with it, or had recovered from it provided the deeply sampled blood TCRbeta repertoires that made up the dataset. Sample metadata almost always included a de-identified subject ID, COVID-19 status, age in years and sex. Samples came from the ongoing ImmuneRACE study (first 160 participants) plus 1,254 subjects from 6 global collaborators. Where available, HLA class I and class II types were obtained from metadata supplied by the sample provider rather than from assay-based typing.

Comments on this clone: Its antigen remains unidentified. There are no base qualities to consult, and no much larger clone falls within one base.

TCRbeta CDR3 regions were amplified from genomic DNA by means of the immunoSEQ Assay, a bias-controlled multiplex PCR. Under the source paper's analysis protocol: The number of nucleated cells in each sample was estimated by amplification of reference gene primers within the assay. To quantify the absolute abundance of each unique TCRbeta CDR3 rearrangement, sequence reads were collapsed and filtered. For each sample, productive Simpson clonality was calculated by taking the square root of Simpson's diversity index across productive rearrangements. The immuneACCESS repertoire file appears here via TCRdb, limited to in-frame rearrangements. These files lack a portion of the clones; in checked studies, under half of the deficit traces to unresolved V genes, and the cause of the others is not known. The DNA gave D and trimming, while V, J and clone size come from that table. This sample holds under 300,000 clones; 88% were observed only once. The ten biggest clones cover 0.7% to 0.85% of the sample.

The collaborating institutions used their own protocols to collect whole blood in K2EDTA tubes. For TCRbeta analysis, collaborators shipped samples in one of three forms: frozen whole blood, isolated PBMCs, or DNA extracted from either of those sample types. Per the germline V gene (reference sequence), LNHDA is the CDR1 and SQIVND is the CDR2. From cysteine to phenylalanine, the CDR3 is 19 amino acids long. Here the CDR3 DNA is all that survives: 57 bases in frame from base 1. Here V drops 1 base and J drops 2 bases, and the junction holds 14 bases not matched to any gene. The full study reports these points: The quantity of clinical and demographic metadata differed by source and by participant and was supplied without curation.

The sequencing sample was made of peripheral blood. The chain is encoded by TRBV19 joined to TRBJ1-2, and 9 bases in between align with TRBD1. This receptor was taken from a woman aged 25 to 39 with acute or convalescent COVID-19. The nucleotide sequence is TGTGCCAGTAGTATAGTCCCATCGACAGGGGGACTCACAAACTATGGCTACACCTTC. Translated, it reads CASSIVPSTGGLTNYGYTF.